Following are 21 T cell receptor beta chains from one sample sequenced in a study of T cell responses to AZD1222 COVID-19 vaccine. TCRdb's table, derived via immunoSEQ multiplex PCR, lists solely in-frame clones and lacks some. The table has roughly 200,000 clones, approximately 95% seen once. The specimen comprised peripheral blood, sampled 28 days after the second dose of the MenACWY control vaccine. The receptors stem from an adult who received the MenACWY meningococcal vaccine as a control.

The chain combines TRBV3-1 (or the pseudogene TRBV3-2) with TRBJ2-2; possibly TRBD1 for D (6 bases). Germline V gene lookup returns CDR1 LGHDT and CDR2 YNNKEL (reference sequence). V was cut by 7 bases and J by 3 bases, with 12 bases left in between. The CDR3 has 14 residues. The CDR3 sequence: CASIQGAHTGELFF. The CDR3 DNA follows: TGTGCCAGCATACAGGGTGCCCACACCGGGGAGCTGTTTTTT.

The V gene is TRBV9, the J gene TRBJ1-3; a weak D match, TRBD1 (6 bases). In germline, CDR1 is SGDLS, CDR2 YYNGEE. V was pared by 3 bases and J by 0 bases, with 10 bases between. The CDR3 loop spans 15 amino acids. The CDR3 region is CASSGTALSGNTIYF. In DNA form, the CDR3 reads TGTGCCAGCAGCGGGACAGCGCTCTCTGGAAACACCATATATTTT.

The V gene is TRBV10-2, the J gene TRBJ1-2; D remains unclear. V lost 2 bases and J 7 bases, leaving 14 bases between the germline ends. CDR1 is WSHSY, CDR2 SAAADI, per germline. CDR3 length equals 14 residues. CDR3 DNA sequence: TGCGCCAGCAGTGAGCCGGGCCTCCGGGCTGGCTACACCTTC. This translates into CASSEPGLRAGYTF.

This clone showed up just once. The V and J genes are TRBV7-2 and TRBJ1-6; no clear D gene. The CDR3 has 14 residues. Germline V lookup: CDR1 SGHTA, CDR2 FQGNSA. Trimming removed 5 bases from V and 7 bases from J, with 12 bases in between. The CDR3 nucleotides are TGTGCCAGCAGCCATCGGACTGAAAATTCACCCCTCCACTTT. Its protein is CASSHRTENSPLHF.

The chain is built from TRBV11-2 and TRBJ2-2; 12 bases match TRBD2. The J segment lost 6 bases and the V segment lost 6 bases, leaving 5 bases of the junction unmatched. CDR3 length: 15 residues. The germline V gene encodes CDR1 SGHAT and CDR2 FQNNGV. In nucleotides, the CDR3 is TGTGCCAGCAGTCGGACTAGCGGGGTCGCCGGGGAGCTGTTTTTT. As protein: CASSRTSGVAGELFF.

The rearrangement links TRBV13 to TRBJ2-7, with no clear D. Germline V gene data show CDR1 as PRHDT and CDR2 as FYEKMQ (reference sequence). The CDR3 consists of 12 residues. Trimming cost V 0 bases and J 6 bases, with 6 bases left between them. This CDR3 reads CASSLGNREQYF. The CDR3 nucleotides read TGTGCCAGCAGCTTAGGCAACCGCGAGCAGTACTTC.

The genes are TRBV7-9 and TRBJ2-7, with D possibly matching TRBD2 (6 bases). Deletions cut 6 bases from V and 6 bases from J, with 24 bases between. This CDR3 comprises 16 residues. In germline, CDR1 is SEHNR, CDR2 FQNEAQ (reference sequence). The CDR3 sequence: CASSPSRGVSGLEQYF. As DNA, the CDR3 is TGTGCCAGCAGTCCATCCCGCGGGGTATCGGGCCTCGAGCAGTACTTC.

This sequence joins TRBV19 and TRBJ2-2; a possible D gene is TRBD1 (5 bases). The CDR3 covers 15 residues. Trimming took off 7 bases at V and 4 bases at J, with 16 bases between the two ends. Germline lookup yields CDR1 LNHDA and CDR2 SQIVND (reference sequence). DNA of the CDR3: TGTGCCAGTACCCGCCTCCCGGACACCACCGGGGAGCTGTTTTTT. Translating gives CASTRLPDTTGELFF.

This clone was picked up a small number of times. The V gene is TRBV14, the J gene TRBJ1-4; D call uncertain. The CDR3 contains 13 residues. Per the germline V gene, CDR1 is SGHDN and CDR2 is FVKESK. V dropped 1 base and J dropped 5 bases, with 5 bases sitting between them. The CDR3 DNA is TGTGCCAGCAGCCAAGGCCTAAATGAAAAACTGTTTTTT. Translation gives CASSQGLNEKLFF. Full variable domain (rest looked up from reference TRBV14 and TRBJ1-4): EAGVTQFPSHSVIEKGQTVTLRCDPISGHDNLYWYRRVMGKEIKFLLHFVKESKQDESGMPNNRFLAERTGGTYSTLKVQPAELEDSGVYFCASSQGLNEKLFFGSGTQLSVL.

This sequence joins TRBV18 and TRBJ1-1; D call uncertain. CDR1 KGHSH and CDR2 LQKENI come from the germline V gene. Trimming removed 0 bases at V and 5 bases at J, with 10 bases between. The CDR3 sequence is 14 residues long. CDR3 amino acids: CASSPPRQTTEAFF. The CDR3 bases are TGTGCCAGCTCACCACCGCGTCAGACGACTGAAGCTTTCTTT.

V gene TRBV12-3 or TRBV12-4 combines with J gene TRBJ1-1; tentatively, D is TRBD1 (5 bases). Trimming cost V 2 bases and J 3 bases, with 7 bases left between them. There are 13 residues in the CDR3. The CDR3 DNA follows: TGTGCCAGCAGTTTACGCAGGGACACTGAAGCTTTCTTT. Its protein product is CASSLRRDTEAFF.

V and J are TRBV29-1 and TRBJ1-3; D is unresolved. V was shortened by 6 bases and J by 4 bases, with 16 bases between the two germline ends. Germline V gene sequence: CDR1 SQVTM, CDR2 ANQGSEA. The CDR3 length is 14 residues. The CDR3 loop reads CSVWVRGAGNTIYF. Written as DNA, the CDR3 is TGCAGCGTATGGGTTCGGGGAGCCGGAAACACCATATATTTT.

The rearrangement joins TRBV5-5 to TRBJ2-5; D is unresolved. The germline V gene encodes CDR1 SGHKS and CDR2 YYEKEE (reference sequence). Between the trimmed V and J ends, which lost 0 bases and 4 bases, there was a span of 10 bases. The CDR3 has 14 amino acids. The CDR3 region has the DNA TGTGCCAGCAGCTTGGACGGGTTTAGAGAGACCCAGTACTTC. It codes for CASSLDGFRETQYF.

This chain uses TRBV19 with TRBJ1-5; D is possibly TRBD1 (6 bases). This CDR3 is built from 15 residues. Looked up from germline, CDR1 is LNHDA and CDR2 is SQIVND (reference sequence). V shed 7 bases and J shed 4 bases, with 17 bases lying between them. The CDR3: CASTPGTTPNQPQHF. For the CDR3, the DNA is TGTGCCAGTACCCCCGGGACAACGCCTAATCAGCCCCAGCATTTT. Full variable domain (missing parts from reference TRBV19 and TRBJ1-5): DGGITQSPKYLFRKEGQNVTLSCEQNLNHDAMYWYRQDPGQGLRLIYYSQIVNDFQKGDIAEGYSVSREKKESFPLTVTSAQKNPTAFYLCASTPGTTPNQPQHFGDGTRLSIL.

This clone was counted once. The chain uses TRBV7-6 and TRBJ1-1, with TRBD1 as a possible D gene (6 bases). Trimming took off 6 bases at V and 2 bases at J, with 19 bases between the two ends. This CDR3 region has 16 residues. CDR1 and CDR2 (germline): SGHVS, FNYEAQ. CDR3 sequence: CASSQSGATLNTEAFF. CDR3 in DNA: TGTGCCAGCAGTCAATCGGGGGCTACCTTAAACACTGAAGCTTTCTTT.

The chain combines TRBV5-1 with TRBJ2-5, with 9 nucleotides matching TRBD2. Germline CDR1 and CDR2: SGHRS and YFSETQ. V lost 0 bases, J lost 2 bases, and 5 bases stayed unmatched. The CDR3 sequence is 16 residues long. The CDR3 region has the DNA TGCGCCAGCAGCTTGGCTGGTAGCGGGGGTCAAGAGACCCAGTACTTC. This sequence encodes CASSLAGSGGQETQYF. Full variable domain (missing parts from reference TRBV5-1 and TRBJ2-5): KAGVTQTPRYLIKTRGQQVTLSCSPISGHRSVSWYQQTPGQGLQFLFEYFSETQRNKGNFPGRFSGRQFSNSRSEMNVSTLELGDSALYLCASSLAGSGGQETQYFGPGTRLLVL.

V gene TRBV6-5 combines with J gene TRBJ2-7, with D tentatively TRBD2 (6 bases). Germline V gives CDR1 MNHEY, CDR2 SVGAGI. This CDR3 region has 15 residues. The ends were cut back, 0 bases at V and 5 bases at J, with 14 bases in the middle. CDR3 amino acids: CASSYSEGPRDEQYF. The DNA for the CDR3 is TGTGCCAGCAGTTACTCGGAGGGGCCGCGGGACGAGCAGTACTTC.

This clone has only one observation. V and J are TRBV2 and TRBJ1-6, with D tentatively TRBD1 (6 bases). In germline, CDR1 is SNHLY, CDR2 FYNNEI. With 6 bases removed from V and 6 bases from J, the gap between germline ends came to 12 bases. This CDR3 contains 14 residues. CDR3 sequence reads: CASSLTGGNSPLHF. The CDR3 DNA is TGTGCCAGCAGCTTGACAGGAGGTAATTCACCCCTCCACTTT. The full variable domain, completed using reference TRBV2 and TRBJ1-6, is EPEVTQTPSHQVTQMGQEVILRCVPISNHLYFYWYRQILGQKVEFLVSFYNNEISEKSEIFDDQFSVERPDGSNFTLKIRSTKLEDSAMYFCASSLTGGNSPLHFGNGTRLTVT.

This chain joins TRBV3-1 (or the pseudogene TRBV3-2) and TRBJ2-7; D remains unclear. This CDR3 has 12 amino acids. Trimming cost V 1 base and J 7 bases, with 8 bases left between them. CDR1 is LGHDT, CDR2 YNNKEL, per germline (reference sequence). The CDR3 DNA is TGTGCCAGCAGCCAAGCCCCGCGGGAGCAGTACTTC. Protein product: CASSQAPREQYF.

The chain joins TRBV5-4 to TRBJ2-3; 8 nucleotides match TRBD2. V lost 1 base and J lost 3; bases outside the gene matches: 4. The CDR3 extends over 15 amino acids. CDR1 SGHNT and CDR2 YYREEE come from the germline V gene (reference sequence). The CDR3 coding sequence is TGTGCCAGCAGCTTGTCGGGGGGGCGGACAGATACGCAGTATTTT. Protein: CASSLSGGRTDTQYF.

About this clone itself: Other DNA sequences in this specimen translate into the identical CDR3. V gene TRBV10-3 combines with J gene TRBJ1-5; the D gene is possibly TRBD1 (5 bases). V was clipped by 0 bases and J by 7 bases, with 13 bases between them. CDR3 size: 15 residues. Germline V lookup: CDR1 ENHRY, CDR2 SYGVKD. As DNA, the CDR3 is TGTGCCATCAGTGAGTCGGAGGGGAGGGGACAGCCCCAGCATTTT. Translating it yields CAISESEGRGQPQHF.